This TCR beta chain was sequenced during a study of Ad26.COV2.S vaccination and SARS-CoV-2 variants. Sequencing was performed with immunoSEQ multiplex PCR; in TCRdb, only in-frame clones are kept and a portion is missing. The table lists some 450,000 clones, about 92% of them singletons. As for treatment: over 15 received Ad26.COV2.S at low or high dose, single or two shots; a few received placebo; per-sample allocation not given. Repertoires come from day 63 after the first vaccine or placebo injection. This TCR derives from a person between 18 and 60 years old who received the Ad26.COV2.S COVID-19 vaccine or a placebo. Sequences were derived from peripheral blood, sampled in a trial of Ad26.COV2.S vaccine versus placebo.

The CDR3 protein is CASSFREKLFF. The CDR3 DNA reads as TGTGCCAGCAGCTTCAGGGAAAAACTGTTTTTT. This chain connects TRBV12-3 or TRBV12-4 to TRBJ1-4; no firm D call. The V gene lost 6 bases and the J gene lost 8 bases, with 7 bases spanning the gap. The CDR3 contains 11 residues.